What follows are 30 T cell receptor beta chains derived from one specimen sequenced in a study of blood T cell repertoires in COVID-19. Sequencing was performed with immunoSEQ multiplex PCR; in TCRdb, only in-frame clones are kept and a portion is missing. The repertoire includes under 300,000 clones, about 89% of them detected once, and over 7.5% sits in the top ten. The sample comprised PBMCs or T cells enriched from blood (not recorded which). These receptors were obtained from a man aged 40-49 years who had recovered from COVID-19.

The rearrangement uses TRBV4-1 and TRBJ2-1; TRBD2 might be the D (5 bases). The germline CDR1 and CDR2 sequences are MGHRA and YSYEKL. The V and J ends lost 3 bases and 12 bases respectively, with 15 bases between them. This CDR3 has 13 amino acids. Here the CDR3 DNA reads TGCGCCAGCAGCCAGGAGGAACAGCCTTGGCAGTTCTTC. Translated: CASSQEEQPWQFF.

The rearrangement uses TRBV20-1 and TRBJ1-2; D gene uncertain. The CDR3 is made up of 11 amino acids. Trimming removed 6 bases at V and 7 bases at J, with 12 bases between. Germline values: CDR1 DFQATT, CDR2 SNEGSKA (reference sequence). CDR3 protein: CSATSGFGYTF. CDR3 sequence (DNA): TGCAGTGCAACGTCAGGATTTGGCTACACCTTC.

This sequence joins TRBV5-1 and TRBJ2-1, with 7 positions matching TRBD2. The J segment lost 4 bases and the V segment lost 2 bases, leaving 3 bases of the junction unmatched. Germline loops: CDR1 SGHRS, CDR2 YFSETQ. The CDR3 contains 14 residues. The CDR3 loop reads CASSFQRDYNEQFF. CDR3 nucleotides: TGCGCCAGCAGCTTTCAGCGGGATTACAATGAGCAGTTCTTC.

The chain links TRBV2 to TRBJ2-7, with TRBD1 matching over 7 bases. Germline assignment: CDR1 SNHLY and CDR2 FYNNEI. CDR3 size: 15 residues. V was clipped by 4 bases and J by 9 bases; unmatched bases: 15. DNA for the CDR3: TGTGCCAGCAGTGGTCGCCCAGCCACAGGGGCCACGCAGTACTTC. It yields the protein CASSGRPATGATQYF.

The rearrangement uses TRBV27 and TRBJ1-1; no definite D call. Germline lookup yields CDR1 MNHEY and CDR2 SMNVEV (reference sequence). The CDR3 runs to 14 residues. V shed 2 bases and J shed 4 bases, with 11 bases lying between them. The CDR3 spells CASSLQDSVTEAFF. In DNA form, the CDR3 reads TGTGCCAGCAGTTTACAGGATTCGGTCACTGAAGCTTTCTTT.

The chain employs TRBV19 and TRBJ2-2, with 10 bases aligning to TRBD1. The CDR3 spans 15 residues. Germline loops: CDR1 LNHDA, CDR2 SQIVND (reference sequence). J was trimmed by 5 bases and V by 6 bases; bases with no gene match: 6. CDR3 nucleotide sequence: TGTGCCAGTAGCCTTGACAGGGGGCGGACCGGGGAGCTGTTTTTT. Translation gives CASSLDRGRTGELFF. Using reference TRBV19 and TRBJ2-2 for the parts outside the CDR3, the full variable domain is DGGITQSPKYLFRKEGQNVTLSCEQNLNHDAMYWYRQDPGQGLRLIYYSQIVNDFQKGDIAEGYSVSREKKESFPLTVTSAQKNPTAFYLCASSLDRGRTGELFFGEGSRLTVL.

The chain couples TRBV12-3 or TRBV12-4 to TRBJ1-2; D is possibly TRBD1 (5 bases). The CDR3 has 13 residues. Deletions cut 6 bases from V and 0 bases from J, with 8 bases between. The CDR3 sequence is CASRMTANYGYTF. CDR3 sequence (DNA): TGTGCCAGCAGGATGACAGCTAACTATGGCTACACCTTC.

This chain connects TRBV10-2 to TRBJ1-2; D unclear. V lost 0 bases and J lost 5, with 7 bases in between. The CDR3 has 13 amino acids. Germline lookup yields CDR1 WSHSY and CDR2 SAAADI. The CDR3 DNA sequence: TGCGCCAGCAGTGAGTCAACAGAGTATGGCTACACCTTC. Residues: CASSESTEYGYTF.

The V call is TRBV27, the J call TRBJ1-2; tentative D call: TRBD1 (5 bases). CDR1 and CDR2 from the germline V gene are MNHEY and SMNVEV (reference sequence). The CDR3 length is 16 residues. V lost 5 bases to trimming and J lost 7 bases, with 23 bases between them. CDR3 loop: CASSITGPRVLGGYTF. DNA for the CDR3: TGTGCCAGCAGTATCACCGGGCCCAGGGTATTAGGTGGCTACACCTTC.

This rearrangement joins TRBV10-3 to TRBJ2-5; 9 positions match TRBD2. Looked up from germline, CDR1 is ENHRY and CDR2 is SYGVKD. The J segment lost 5 bases and the V segment lost 0 bases, leaving 4 bases of the junction unmatched. CDR3 length equals 15 residues. This chain's CDR3 is CAISESTSGGETQYF. DNA of the CDR3: TGTGCCATCAGTGAGTCGACTAGCGGAGGGGAGACCCAGTACTTC.

The CDR3 here is CASSLGQAFSGANVLTF. The CDR3 DNA is TGTGCCAGCTCCCTGGGACAGGCATTCTCTGGGGCCAACGTCCTGACTTTC. The chain has TRBV18 and TRBJ2-6; 8 positions match TRBD1. Germline trimming cut 6 bases from V and 0 bases from J; bases unmatched to any gene: 7. The CDR3 is 17 amino acids. CDR1 is KGHSH and CDR2 is LQKENI in the germline V gene. Full variable domain (remainder filled in from reference TRBV18 and TRBJ2-6): NAGVMQNPRHLVRRRGQEARLRCSPMKGHSHVYWYRQLPEEGLKFMVYLQKENIIDESGMPKERFSAEFPKEGPSILRIQQVVRGDSAAYFCASSLGQAFSGANVLTFGAGSRLTVL.

The chain couples TRBV9 to TRBJ2-1, with 8 nucleotides matching TRBD2. V shed 0 bases, J shed 0 bases, and the junction held 5 bases outside the gene matches. The CDR3 sequence is 17 residues long. Germline V CDR1 and CDR2: SGDLS, YYNGEE. This CDR3 is CASSVGIAGTSYNEQFF. CDR3 in DNA: TGTGCCAGCAGCGTAGGAATAGCGGGGACCTCCTACAATGAGCAGTTCTTC. Variable domain in full (rest from reference TRBV9 and TRBJ2-1): DSGVTQTPKHLITATGQRVTLRCSPRSGDLSVYWYQQSLDQGLQFLIQYYNGEERAKGNILERFSAQQFPDLHSELNLSSLELGDSALYFCASSVGIAGTSYNEQFFGPGTRLTVL.

This chain joins TRBV24-1 and TRBJ2-5; possibly TRBD1 for D (6 bases). This CDR3 contains 15 residues. Germline V lookup: CDR1 KGHDR, CDR2 SFDVKD. V was cut by 2 bases and J by 1 base, with 10 bases left in between. The CDR3 sequence: CATSDSGQPQETQYF. CDR3 sequence (DNA): TGTGCCACCAGTGATTCGGGACAACCCCAAGAGACCCAGTACTTC.

This chain links TRBV6-2 or TRBV6-3 with TRBJ2-7; weak D call: TRBD2 (5 bases). V shed 6 bases and J shed 2 bases, with 20 bases lying between them. This CDR3 comprises 16 residues. Per germline, CDR1 MNHEY and CDR2 SVGEGT. This CDR3 reads CASSDPGLRQTYEQYF. The CDR3 nucleotides are TGTGCCAGCAGCGACCCCGGACTGAGACAAACCTACGAGCAGTACTTC.

The chain links TRBV18 to TRBJ2-1; possibly TRBD1 for D (6 bases). The germline CDR1 and CDR2 sequences are KGHSH and LQKENI. This CDR3 has 15 amino acids. Trimming removed 6 bases at V and 0 bases at J, with 12 bases between. The CDR3: CASSPTGDSYNEQFF. CDR3 DNA sequence: TGTGCCAGCTCGCCGACAGGTGACTCCTACAATGAGCAGTTCTTC.

This clone was seen a single time. The chain employs TRBV2 and TRBJ1-6, with TRBD1 identical over 7 bases. The CDR3 is 15 residues long. J lost 10 bases, V lost 6 bases, and 12 bases had no gene match. Germline V gives CDR1 SNHLY, CDR2 FYNNEI. CDR3 nucleotides: TGTGCCAGCAGCAAAGACCGGGACAGAAGATCACCCCTCCACTTT. It translates to CASSKDRDRRSPLHF. Full variable domain (outside the CDR3, taken from reference TRBV2 and TRBJ1-6): EPEVTQTPSHQVTQMGQEVILRCVPISNHLYFYWYRQILGQKVEFLVSFYNNEISEKSEIFDDQFSVERPDGSNFTLKIRSTKLEDSAMYFCASSKDRDRRSPLHFGNGTRLTVT.

The chain links TRBV5-1 to TRBJ1-1; D call uncertain. CDR1 is SGHRS and CDR2 is YFSETQ in the germline V gene. This CDR3 spans 17 amino acids. Trimming stripped 1 base from V and 5 bases from J, with 21 bases between. CDR3 sequence (DNA): TGCGCCAGCAGCTTGAATCCCCAGGCCCTTTCGTATACTGAAGCTTTCTTT. Its translation: CASSLNPQALSYTEAFF.

This clone appeared once. V usage is TRBV27 and J usage is TRBJ2-5, with TRBD1 matching over 9 bases. CDR3 length: 14 residues. The germline gives CDR1 MNHEY, CDR2 SMNVEV (reference sequence). With 7 bases clipped from V and 2 bases from J, the junction kept 5 bases outside the gene matches. CDR3 sequence (DNA): TGTGCCAGCAAACAGGGGGCGCTACAAGAGACCCAGTACTTC. It specifies CASKQGALQETQYF.

This rearrangement joins TRBV5-6 to TRBJ2-7; possible D gene TRBD1, 6 bases. CDR1 and CDR2 (germline): SGHDT, YYEEEE. CDR3 size: 14 residues. Between the trimmed V and J ends, which lost 2 bases and 6 bases, there was a span of 15 bases. In nucleotides, the CDR3 is TGTGCCAGCAGCTTCCCAGGGGAATCTCGCGAGCAGTACTTC. Translated, it gives CASSFPGESREQYF.

The chain uses TRBV6-1 and TRBJ1-5; 9 nucleotides agree with TRBD1. Germline CDR1 reads MNHNS; CDR2 reads SASEGT. The V gene end was trimmed by 4 bases and the J gene end by 0 bases; junction bases not matched to a gene: 10. This CDR3 has 18 amino acids. CDR3 in DNA: TGTGCCAGCAGTGGGTATGACAGGGGGGAAAATAGCAATCAGCCCCAGCATTTT. It codes for CASSGYDRGENSNQPQHF.

The V call is TRBV3-1 (or the pseudogene TRBV3-2), the J call TRBJ2-4; 11 nucleotides match TRBD2. The CDR3 spans 20 residues. V lost 0 bases to trimming and J lost 7 bases; unmatched junction nucleotides: 17. Germline values: CDR1 LGHDT, CDR2 YNNKEL (reference sequence). In nucleotides, the CDR3 is TGTGCCAGCAGCCAAGACGAACGATTAGCGGGGGGGCCCCGTGGTAACATTCAGTACTTC. This encodes CASSQDERLAGGPRGNIQYF.

The gene calls are TRBV28 and TRBJ2-5; TRBD2 matches 8 bases. Germline lookup yields CDR1 MDHEN and CDR2 SYDVKM. Unmatched junction bases numbered 8, after V lost 6 bases and J lost 2 bases. The CDR3 consists of 15 residues. The CDR3, as DNA: TGTGCCAGCAGCTACAGGACTAGCCGACAAGAGACCCAGTACTTC. This codes for CASSYRTSRQETQYF.

V is TRBV14 and J is TRBJ1-5; 7 bases align to TRBD1. Germline V gives CDR1 SGHDN, CDR2 FVKESK. This CDR3 contains 14 residues. Germline trimming cut 2 bases from V and 4 bases from J; bases unmatched to any gene: 2. CDR3 region: CASSQTGANQPQHF. DNA of the CDR3: TGTGCCAGCAGCCAAACAGGGGCAAATCAGCCCCAGCATTTT.

This clone appeared once. V is TRBV6-5 and J is TRBJ1-5; D is perhaps TRBD1 (6 bases). Trimming cost V 4 bases and J 9 bases, with 22 bases left between them. The germline V gene encodes CDR1 MNHEY and CDR2 SVGAGI. This CDR3 has 16 residues. The CDR3 bases are TGTGCCAGCAGTTCGGCAATGACAGGCCTTTGGGTGCCCCAGCATTTT. Its protein product is CASSSAMTGLWVPQHF.

The chain combines TRBV5-6 with TRBJ2-1, with 7 bases that match TRBD1. CDR3 length: 15 amino acids. Trimming took 6 bases from V and 4 from J; bases not matched to a gene: 10. Germline CDR1 and CDR2: SGHDT and YYEEEE. In DNA, the CDR3 is TGTGCCAGCACCAGGGACAGTCGCCCATACAATGAGCAGTTCTTC. Residues: CASTRDSRPYNEQFF.

The chain recombines TRBV28 with TRBJ2-7; the match to TRBD1 covers 8 bases. After removal of 2 bases from V and 3 bases from J, the junction contained 6 bases not matched to a gene. The length of the CDR3 is 15 residues. Germline V gene sequence: CDR1 MDHEN, CDR2 SYDVKM. CDR3 bases: TGTGCCAGCAGTTTAGGAGGACAGGGTATCTACGAGCAGTACTTC. Amino acid sequence: CASSLGGQGIYEQYF.

V is TRBV4-1 and J is TRBJ1-2; weak D call: TRBD1 (5 bases). The CDR3 is 14 residues long. Trimming stripped 0 bases from V and 4 bases from J, with 9 bases between. Germline CDR1 MGHRA, CDR2 YSYEKL. The chain's CDR3 is CASSQDGQFYGYTF. In DNA form, the CDR3 reads TGCGCCAGCAGCCAAGACGGACAATTCTATGGCTACACCTTC.

The CDR3 DNA is TGTGCCAGCAGCTTCTTACCTAGGAGCGGCACAGATACGCAGTATTTT. This gives the protein CASSFLPRSGTDTQYF. The chain recombines TRBV7-9 with TRBJ2-3; D remains ambiguous. This CDR3 is built from 16 residues. CDR1 and CDR2 (germline): SEHNR, FQNEAQ (reference sequence). With 3 bases removed from V and 1 base from J, the gap between germline ends came to 14 bases.

The chain couples TRBV5-4 to TRBJ2-1; TRBD2 is a possible D gene (6 bases). This CDR3 is built from 15 residues. V lost 0 bases to trimming and J lost 8 bases, with 15 bases between them. Per the germline V gene, CDR1 is SGHNT and CDR2 is YYREEE (reference sequence). CDR3 in amino acids: CASSLAAGPRHEQFF. In DNA form, the CDR3 reads TGTGCCAGCAGCTTGGCGGCGGGGCCCCGCCATGAGCAGTTCTTC.

As regards this clone: An end of the junction differs from the germline gene, which may be a read error. The chain recombines TRBV7-7 with TRBJ2-5; 9 bases fit TRBD2. This CDR3 region has 16 residues. Per germline, CDR1 SSHAT and CDR2 FNYEAQ (reference sequence). CDR3 sequence (DNA): TGTGCTAGCAGCTTAGGGTTAGCGGGGGCCCAAGAGACCCAGTACTTC. Protein: CASSLGLAGAQETQYF.